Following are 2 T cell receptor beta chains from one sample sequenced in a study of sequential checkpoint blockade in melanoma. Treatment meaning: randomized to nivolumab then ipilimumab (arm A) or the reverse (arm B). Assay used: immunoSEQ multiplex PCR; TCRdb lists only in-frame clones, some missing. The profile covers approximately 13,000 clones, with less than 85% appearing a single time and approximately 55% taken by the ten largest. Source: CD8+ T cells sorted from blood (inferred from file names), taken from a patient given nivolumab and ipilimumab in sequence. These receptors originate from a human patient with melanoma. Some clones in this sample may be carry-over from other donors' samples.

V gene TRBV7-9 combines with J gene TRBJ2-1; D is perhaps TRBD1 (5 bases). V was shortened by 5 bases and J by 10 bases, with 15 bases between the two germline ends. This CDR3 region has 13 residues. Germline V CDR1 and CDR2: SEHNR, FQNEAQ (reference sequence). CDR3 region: CASSTADSLEQFF. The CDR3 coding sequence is TGTGCCAGCAGCACGGCAGACAGCCTAGAGCAGTTCTTC.

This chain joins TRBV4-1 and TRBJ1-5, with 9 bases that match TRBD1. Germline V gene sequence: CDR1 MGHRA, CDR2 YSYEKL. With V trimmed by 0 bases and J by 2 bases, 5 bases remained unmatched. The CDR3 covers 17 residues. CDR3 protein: CASSQDATGGGNQPQHF. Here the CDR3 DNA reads TGCGCCAGCAGCCAAGATGCGACAGGGGGTGGCAATCAGCCCCAGCATTTT.